The 25 T cell receptor beta chains below all came from one sample that was sequenced in a study of shared T cell receptors in the human thymus. Produced via immunoSEQ multiplex PCR; TCRdb's table is partial and in-frame only. The sample includes about 610,000 clones, 85% to 90% of them seen just once. Another study also made use of these data, one on human thymus T cells.

Sequencing input: thymocytes. Receptor source: a boy under two years old with a congenital heart defect.

V and J are TRBV5-8 and TRBJ2-1; no reliable D call. V lost 0 bases to trimming and J lost 3 bases, with 13 bases between them. This CDR3 contains 16 residues. Germline assignment: CDR1 SGHTS and CDR2 YDEGEE. This CDR3 reads CASSLVVADDYNEQFF. The CDR3 region has the DNA TGTGCCAGCAGCTTGGTCGTGGCGGATGACTACAATGAGCAGTTCTTC.

CDR3 loop: CASSLLLAFDEQFF. The DNA of the CDR3 is TGTGCCAGCAGCTTATTACTAGCGTTCGATGAGCAGTTCTTC. V and J are TRBV11-1 and TRBJ2-1, with 7 positions matching TRBD2. Trimming removed 2 bases from V and 8 bases from J; junction bases left unmatched: 6. The germline V gene has CDR1 SGHAT and CDR2 FQDESV (reference sequence). The CDR3 is made up of 14 amino acids. The full variable domain, rest sourced from reference TRBV11-1 and TRBJ2-1, is EAEVAQSPRYKITEKSQAVAFWCDPISGHATLYWYRQILGQGPELLVQFQDESVVDDSQLPKDRFSAERLKGVDSTLKIQPAELGDSAMYLCASSLLLAFDEQFFGPGTRLTVL.

The chain uses TRBV6-5 and TRBJ2-5, with 7 nucleotides matching TRBD1. V lost 5 bases to trimming and J lost 5 bases; unmatched junction nucleotides: 5. Germline V lookup: CDR1 MNHEY, CDR2 SVGAGI. CDR3 length equals 13 residues. CDR3 sequence: CASSLGQDETQYF. CDR3 in DNA: TGTGCCAGCAGTCTCGGACAGGATGAGACCCAGTACTTC.

The chain uses TRBV5-1 and TRBJ2-1; 9 nucleotides agree with TRBD2. The germline V gene has CDR1 SGHRS and CDR2 YFSETQ. V dropped 6 bases and J dropped 5; count of bases not matched to a gene: 9. This CDR3 spans 15 amino acids. CDR3: CASNPGTSPHNEQFF. Written as DNA, the CDR3 is TGCGCCAGCAATCCCGGGACTAGCCCCCACAATGAGCAGTTCTTC.

As for this clone: The identical CDR3 is also encoded by other nucleotide sequences in the sample. The chain couples TRBV5-1 to TRBJ2-1; 9 bases agree with TRBD2. Germline V lookup: CDR1 SGHRS, CDR2 YFSETQ. This CDR3 is built from 17 residues. The V gene end was trimmed by 0 bases and the J gene end by 0 bases; junction bases not matched to a gene: 4. The CDR3 loop is CASSLVAGGSSYNEQFF. The CDR3 DNA follows: TGCGCCAGCAGCTTGGTCGCGGGAGGGAGCTCCTACAATGAGCAGTTCTTC.

The rearrangement uses TRBV21-1 and TRBJ1-1; the D call of TRBD1 is as the table states it, not checked on the DNA. TRBV21-1 is a pseudogene. CDR3 length equals 14 residues. The CDR3 region has the DNA TGTGCCAGTCGTTGCAGGGTGTCGGACACTGAAGCTTTCTTT. Its protein is CASRCRVSDTEAFF.

The chain recombines TRBV7-2 with TRBJ1-3; no definite D call. This CDR3 has 15 residues. Germline V gene data show CDR1 as SGHTA and CDR2 as FQGNSA. Trimming shortened V by 0 bases and J by 0 bases, and 6 bases separated the two germline ends. CDR3 protein: CASSLAGSSGNTIYF. The CDR3 nucleotides are TGTGCCAGCAGCTTAGCTGGGAGCTCTGGAAACACCATATATTTT.

The table lists this clone with a few counts. The rearrangement links TRBV2 to TRBJ2-6, with 8 positions matching TRBD1. The CDR3 contains 16 residues. With 8 bases clipped from V and 2 bases from J, the junction kept 8 bases outside the gene matches. Germline V CDR1 and CDR2: SNHLY, FYNNEI. CDR3 DNA sequence: TGTGCCAGCTTTGGGGCAGGGGGCGCTGGGGCCAACGTCCTGACTTTC. It yields the protein CASFGAGGAGANVLTF.

This clone appeared a few times. This chain uses TRBV29-1 with TRBJ2-3, with 10 bases lining up with TRBD1. The V segment lost 0 bases and the J segment 3 bases; nucleotides outside the gene matches: 15. CDR3 length: 19 amino acids. Germline values: CDR1 SQVTM, CDR2 ANQGSEA. CDR3 DNA sequence: TGCAGCGTTGAAGAGGGGCGGCCTCCGGGGGACAGGGGAACAGATACGCAGTATTTT. It translates to CSVEEGRPPGDRGTDTQYF.

The chain is built from TRBV4-1 and TRBJ2-1; TRBD2 is a possible D gene (5 bases). The germline V gene encodes CDR1 MGHRA and CDR2 YSYEKL. CDR3 length: 16 amino acids. V was shortened by 0 bases and J by 2 bases, with 11 bases between the two germline ends. The CDR3 bases are TGCGCCAGCAGCCAAGATAGGCGGGCTCCCTACAATGAGCAGTTCTTC. Translating it yields CASSQDRRAPYNEQFF.

The chain combines TRBV5-1 with TRBJ2-3, with 9 nucleotides matching TRBD2. The CDR3 is 17 amino acids. Germline loops: CDR1 SGHRS, CDR2 YFSETQ. The V segment lost 3 bases and the J segment 3 bases; nucleotides outside the gene matches: 11. The CDR3 DNA reads as TGCGCCAGCAGCTCCCCTTATAGGACTAGCGTTACAGATACGCAGTATTTT. Its translation: CASSSPYRTSVTDTQYF.

A word on this clone: This CDR3 is also generated by other DNA sequences in the sample. The chain combines TRBV7-9 with TRBJ1-5, with D unresolved. Germline lookup yields CDR1 SEHNR and CDR2 FQNEAQ (reference sequence). The CDR3 runs 14 residues. V was trimmed by 4 bases and J by 3 bases, leaving 10 bases between them. The CDR3 sequence is CASSSRQANQPQHF. DNA of the CDR3: TGTGCCAGCAGCTCCCGACAAGCCAATCAGCCCCAGCATTTT.

This chain uses TRBV6-6 with TRBJ1-1, with D hard to call. CDR1 MNHNY and CDR2 SVGAGI come from the germline V gene (reference sequence). CDR3 size: 14 residues. Trimming pared 5 bases from V and 5 bases from J, leaving 15 bases between. The DNA of the CDR3 is TGTGCCAGCAGTGCGGGGAATCCGGGGACTGAAGCTTTCTTT. Amino acid sequence: CASSAGNPGTEAFF.

The rearrangement links TRBV29-1 to TRBJ2-1; weak D call: TRBD1 (6 bases). This CDR3 is built from 13 residues. The V gene lost 6 bases and the J gene lost 6 bases, with 15 bases spanning the gap. Germline CDR1 and CDR2: SQVTM and ANQGSEA. CDR3 DNA: TGCAGCGTAGGGGGAGATTGGGGCAATGAGCAGTTCTTC. The encoded protein is CSVGGDWGNEQFF.

The chain recombines TRBV4-3 with TRBJ2-7; 10 bases are a match to TRBD2. After removal of 0 bases from V and 3 bases from J, the junction contained 8 bases not matched to a gene. CDR1 is LGHNA and CDR2 is YSLEER in the germline V gene. The CDR3 consists of 17 residues. The CDR3 protein is CASSQDFVASGSYEQYF. The DNA of the CDR3 is TGCGCCAGCAGCCAAGATTTCGTGGCTAGCGGGAGCTACGAGCAGTACTTC.

The chain joins TRBV5-8 to TRBJ1-2; D unclear. The CDR3 is 12 residues long. CDR1 SGHTS and CDR2 YDEGEE come from the germline V gene. V was shortened by 0 bases and J by 6 bases, with 6 bases between the two germline ends. CDR3 coding DNA: TGTGCCAGCAGCTTGGGAGCCGATGGCTACACCTTC. Encoded protein: CASSLGADGYTF. Filled out from reference TRBV5-8 and TRBJ1-2, the complete variable domain reads EAGVTQSPTHLIKTRGQQATLRCSPISGHTSVYWYQQALGLGLQFLLWYDEGEERNRGNFPPRFSGRQFPNYSSELNVNALELEDSALYLCASSLGADGYTFGSGTRLTVV.

The rearrangement links TRBV6-4 to TRBJ1-2; D not resolved. There are 21 residues in the CDR3. V shed 0 bases and J shed 0 bases, with 26 bases lying between them. Germline V gives CDR1 MRHNA, CDR2 SNTAGT. The CDR3: CASSDSSVQAAYPQANYGYTF. DNA of the CDR3: TGTGCCAGCAGTGACTCGAGTGTTCAAGCGGCTTACCCTCAAGCTAACTATGGCTACACCTTC.

As concerns this clone: The sample contains more than one DNA sequence encoding this CDR3. The chain has TRBV29-1 and TRBJ2-1, with 13 bases matching TRBD2. CDR1 and CDR2 (germline): SQVTM, ANQGSEA. The CDR3 runs 16 residues. J was trimmed by 0 bases and V by 4 bases; bases with no gene match: 3. CDR3: CSVGTSGRSSYNEQFF. The CDR3 nucleotides read TGCAGCGTTGGGACTAGCGGGAGAAGCTCCTACAATGAGCAGTTCTTC.

The chain carries TRBV7-9 and TRBJ2-7, with D maybe TRBD2 (6 bases). The CDR3 extends over 15 amino acids. The V end was cut by 5 bases, the J end by 0 bases, with 14 bases between. Germline V gene sequence: CDR1 SEHNR, CDR2 FQNEAQ (reference sequence). The CDR3 nucleotides are TGTGCCAGCAGCCGGGATGACGGGAGCTCCTACGAGCAGTACTTC. This gives the protein CASSRDDGSSYEQYF.

CDR3 protein: CASSLRPTSGFGNEQFF. The CDR3 DNA sequence: TGTGCCAGCAGTTTAAGGCCGACTAGCGGGTTTGGCAATGAGCAGTTCTTC. J is TRBJ2-1 and V is TRBV27; 10 nucleotides match TRBD2. V shed 2 bases and J 6 bases; nucleotides not matched to a gene: 10. The CDR3 is 17 residues long. The germline V gene has CDR1 MNHEY and CDR2 SMNVEV (reference sequence).

The chain has TRBV20-1 and TRBJ1-1, with D uncertain. The V end lost 2 bases, the J end lost 6 bases, and 7 bases lay between the germline ends. Germline V lookup: CDR1 DFQATT, CDR2 SNEGSKA (reference sequence). This CDR3 comprises 11 residues. CDR3 loop: CSARKGAEAFF. As DNA, the CDR3 is TGCAGTGCTAGAAAGGGAGCTGAAGCTTTCTTT.

The V gene is TRBV27, the J gene TRBJ1-5, with 7 bases matching TRBD1. CDR1 and CDR2 from the germline V gene are MNHEY and SMNVEV (reference sequence). CDR3 length: 16 amino acids. With V trimmed by 6 bases and J by 7 bases, 15 bases remained unmatched. Here the CDR3 reads CASSRILKGAQQPQHF. The DNA of the CDR3 is TGTGCCAGCAGCCGTATTCTTAAGGGGGCACAGCAGCCCCAGCATTTT.

The rearrangement joins TRBV30 to TRBJ2-3; perhaps TRBD2 as D (6 bases). Trimming took off 0 bases at V and 2 bases at J, with 15 bases between the two ends. Per the germline V gene, CDR1 is GTSNPN and CDR2 is SVGIG (reference sequence). The CDR3 consists of 16 residues. This CDR3 is CAWSVSAGGPTDTQYF. DNA for the CDR3: TGTGCCTGGAGTGTTTCAGCGGGTGGCCCCACAGATACGCAGTATTTT.

The rearrangement links TRBV6-1 to TRBJ1-5, with 7 bases matching TRBD1. J gave up 1 base and V 3 bases, and 6 bases lay outside the gene matches. The CDR3 spans 16 residues. Germline values: CDR1 MNHNS, CDR2 SASEGT. CDR3 loop: CASSDARGCSNQPQHF. As DNA, the CDR3 is TGTGCCAGCAGTGATGCCAGGGGGTGCAGCAATCAGCCCCAGCATTTT.

The genes are TRBV15 and TRBJ2-1, with 12 bases identical to TRBD2. The CDR3 totals 14 residues. Germline CDR1 reads LNHNV; CDR2 reads YYDKDF (reference sequence). V shed 9 bases, J shed 8 bases, and the junction held 8 bases outside the gene matches. As DNA, the CDR3 is TGTGCCACACAAGCTGGACTAGCGGGATATGAGCAGTTCTTC. It is translated as CATQAGLAGYEQFF.